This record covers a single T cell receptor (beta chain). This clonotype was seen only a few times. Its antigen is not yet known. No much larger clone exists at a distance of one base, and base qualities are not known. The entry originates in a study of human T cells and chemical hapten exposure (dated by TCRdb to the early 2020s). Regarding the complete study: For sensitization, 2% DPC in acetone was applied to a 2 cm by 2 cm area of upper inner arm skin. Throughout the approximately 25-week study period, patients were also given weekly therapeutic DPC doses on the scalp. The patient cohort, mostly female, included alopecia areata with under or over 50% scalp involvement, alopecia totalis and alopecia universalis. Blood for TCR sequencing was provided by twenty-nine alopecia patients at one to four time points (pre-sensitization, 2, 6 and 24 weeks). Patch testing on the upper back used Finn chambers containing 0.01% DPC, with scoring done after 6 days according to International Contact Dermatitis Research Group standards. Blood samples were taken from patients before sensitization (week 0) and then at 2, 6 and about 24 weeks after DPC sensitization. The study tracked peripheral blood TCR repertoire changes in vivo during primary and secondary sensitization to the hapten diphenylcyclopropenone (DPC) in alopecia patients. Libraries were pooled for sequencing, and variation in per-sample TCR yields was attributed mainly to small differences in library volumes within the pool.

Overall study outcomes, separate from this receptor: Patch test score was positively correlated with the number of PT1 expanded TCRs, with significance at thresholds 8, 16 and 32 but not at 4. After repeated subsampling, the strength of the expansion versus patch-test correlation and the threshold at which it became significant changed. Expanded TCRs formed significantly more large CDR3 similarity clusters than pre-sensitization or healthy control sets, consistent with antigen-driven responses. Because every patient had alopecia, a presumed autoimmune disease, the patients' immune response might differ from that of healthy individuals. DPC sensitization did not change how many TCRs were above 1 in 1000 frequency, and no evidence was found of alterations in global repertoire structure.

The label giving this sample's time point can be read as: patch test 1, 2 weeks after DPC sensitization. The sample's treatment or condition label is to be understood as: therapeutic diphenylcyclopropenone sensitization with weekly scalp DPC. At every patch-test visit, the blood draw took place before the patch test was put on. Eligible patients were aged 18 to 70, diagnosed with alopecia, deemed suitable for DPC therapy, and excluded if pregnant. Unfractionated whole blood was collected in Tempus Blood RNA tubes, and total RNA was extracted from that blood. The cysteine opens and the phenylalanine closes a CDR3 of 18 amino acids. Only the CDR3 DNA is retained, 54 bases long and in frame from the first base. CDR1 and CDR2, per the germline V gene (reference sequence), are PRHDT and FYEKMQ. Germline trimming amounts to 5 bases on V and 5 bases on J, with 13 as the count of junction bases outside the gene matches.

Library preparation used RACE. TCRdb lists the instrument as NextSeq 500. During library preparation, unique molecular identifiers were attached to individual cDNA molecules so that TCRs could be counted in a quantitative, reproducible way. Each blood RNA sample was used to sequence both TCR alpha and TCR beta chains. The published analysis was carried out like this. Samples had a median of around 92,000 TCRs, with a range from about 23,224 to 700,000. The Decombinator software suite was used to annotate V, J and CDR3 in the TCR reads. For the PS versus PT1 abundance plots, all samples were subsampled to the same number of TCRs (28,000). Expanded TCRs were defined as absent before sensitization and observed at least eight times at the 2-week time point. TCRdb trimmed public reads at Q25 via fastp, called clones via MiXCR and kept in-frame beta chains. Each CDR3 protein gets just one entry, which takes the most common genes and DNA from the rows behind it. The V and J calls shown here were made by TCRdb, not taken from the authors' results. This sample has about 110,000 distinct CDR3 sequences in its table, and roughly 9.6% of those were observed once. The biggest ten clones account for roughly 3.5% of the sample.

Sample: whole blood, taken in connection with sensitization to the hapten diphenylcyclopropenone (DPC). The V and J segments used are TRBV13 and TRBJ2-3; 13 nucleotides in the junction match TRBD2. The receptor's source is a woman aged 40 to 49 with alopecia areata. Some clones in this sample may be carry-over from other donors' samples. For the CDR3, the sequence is CASSPPLTSGGARDTQYF. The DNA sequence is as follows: TGTGCCAGCAGCCCCCCATTAACTAGCGGGGGGGCCAGAGATACGCAGTATTTT.